This T cell receptor beta chain was documented in a study of T cell repertoires in cytomegalovirus infection. Study background: CMV infection and matching HLA type were both indicated by public TCR beta signatures.

The germline V gene encodes CDR1 MNHEY and CDR2 SMNVEV (reference sequence). V was pared by 6 bases and J by 6 bases, with 14 bases between. The CDR3 has 13 residues. TCRdb passed the reads through MiXCR, listing each CDR3 protein once. This sample has approximately 500,000 distinct CDR3 sequences, with 11% found just once. This clonotype has at least ten counts. This chain uses TRBV27 with TRBJ1-1; D is possibly TRBD1 (5 bases). The TCR was taken from a human donor in good health (CMV status not recorded). Some clones in this sample may be carry-over from other donors' samples. Sequenced sample: PBMCs. The CDR3: CASRTRAGAEAFF. DNA for the CDR3: TGTGCCAGCAGGACCAGGGCGGGAGCTGAAGCTTTCTTT.